Sequencing of this TCR beta chain was carried out in a study of T-cell memory formation after mild COVID-19. This clonotype has just a few counts. Trimming left V 3 bases short and J 5 bases short, with 16 bases between. The CDR3 consists of 15 residues. TCRdb re-analysed the 5' RACE reads in MiXCR, keeping a single row per CDR3 protein. Of 110,000 to 150,000 distinct CDR3 sequences listed, 14% are singletons. The chain joins TRBV12-3 or TRBV12-4 to TRBJ1-1; D is perhaps TRBD1 (5 bases). The TCR sequence derives from an adult woman who had mild COVID-19 (a few samples of this study predate the infection). Cell type and time point are not known. The source material was PBMCs or a T cell subset sorted from them (not recorded which). The CDR3 is CASSFPLGEETEAFF. The CDR3 nucleotides read TGTGCCAGCAGTTTCCCCCTGGGGGAGGAAACTGAAGCTTTCTTT.